This is a list of T cell receptor beta chains from one sample in a study of naive and memory T cell subsets. TCRdb reprocessed the UMI-ligation and nested PCR reads via MiXCR and lists one record per CDR3 protein. Of around 31,000 distinct CDR3 sequences detected, roughly 10% appear once; the ten largest clones hold roughly 18%. Sequenced material: effector memory CD4+ T cells from blood. These receptors originate from a human donor in good health. CDR3s leave out the opening cysteine and the closing phenylalanine or tryptophan. Each record gives: CDR3 protein, clone size, J gene, V gene. Clone size is given for some rows only: seen once, a few or many times, or a class if the clone is expanded.

CDR3: ASSNREVGTQY; size: many; J: TRBJ2-3; V: TRBV7-2
CDR3: ATSREGGGHYEQY; size: NA; J: TRBJ2-7; V: TRBV15
CDR3: ASSLRTGQYEQY; size: medium-sized; J: TRBJ2-7; V: TRBV12-3/TRBV12-4
CDR3: ASSQAGGQGMSPLH; size: NA; J: TRBJ1-6; V: TRBV27
CDR3: ASSQVDRAIQY; size: NA; J: TRBJ2-4; V: TRBV14
CDR3: ASSLAGLVDRTQY; size: many; J: TRBJ2-3; V: TRBV7-2
CDR3: ASSLGFRGANSPLH; size: many; J: TRBJ1-6; V: TRBV5-6
CDR3: ASSASGQGVKQY; size: NA; J: TRBJ2-7; V: TRBV18
CDR3: ASSLQPALSYEQY; size: few; J: TRBJ2-7; V: TRBV7-3
CDR3: ASSSRTSGGVYNEQF; size: many; J: TRBJ2-1; V: TRBV7-2
CDR3: ATRGGQVETQY; size: NA; J: TRBJ2-5; V: TRBV10-2
CDR3: SAWTSGGAGEQY; size: few; J: TRBJ2-7; V: TRBV20-1
CDR3: SVFQKTEAF; size: NA; J: TRBJ1-1; V: TRBV29-1
CDR3: SVDLDRFYNEQF; size: NA; J: TRBJ2-1; V: TRBV29-1
CDR3: ASSRPGQGRTGYT; size: many; J: TRBJ1-2; V: TRBV2